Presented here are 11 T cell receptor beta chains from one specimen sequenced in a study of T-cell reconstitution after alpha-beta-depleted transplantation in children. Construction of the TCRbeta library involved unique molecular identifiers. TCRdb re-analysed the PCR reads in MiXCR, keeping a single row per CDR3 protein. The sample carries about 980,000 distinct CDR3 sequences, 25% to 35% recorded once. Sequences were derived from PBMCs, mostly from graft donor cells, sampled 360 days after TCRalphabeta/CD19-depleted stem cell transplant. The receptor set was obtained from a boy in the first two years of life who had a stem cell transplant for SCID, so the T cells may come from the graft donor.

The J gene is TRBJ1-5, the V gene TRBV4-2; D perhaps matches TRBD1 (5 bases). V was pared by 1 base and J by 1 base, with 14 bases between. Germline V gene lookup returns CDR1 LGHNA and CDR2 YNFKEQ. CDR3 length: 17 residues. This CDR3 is CASSQVLGAESNQPQHF. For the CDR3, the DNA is TGTGCCAGCAGCCAAGTATTAGGGGCGGAGAGCAATCAGCCCCAGCATTTT.

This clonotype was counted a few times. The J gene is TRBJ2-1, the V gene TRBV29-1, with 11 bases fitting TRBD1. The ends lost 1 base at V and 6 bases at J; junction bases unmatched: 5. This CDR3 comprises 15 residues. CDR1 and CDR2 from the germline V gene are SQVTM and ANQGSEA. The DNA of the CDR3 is TGCAGCGTTGAAGGGGGACAGGGGGGGGCCAATGAGCAGTTCTTC. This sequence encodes CSVEGGQGGANEQFF.

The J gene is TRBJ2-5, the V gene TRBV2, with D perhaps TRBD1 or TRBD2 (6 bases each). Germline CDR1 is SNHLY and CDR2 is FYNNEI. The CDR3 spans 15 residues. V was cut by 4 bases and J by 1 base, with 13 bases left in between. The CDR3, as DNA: TGTGCCAGCAGTGTATGGGGGGCGGTCCAAGAGACCCAGTACTTC. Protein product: CASSVWGAVQETQYF.

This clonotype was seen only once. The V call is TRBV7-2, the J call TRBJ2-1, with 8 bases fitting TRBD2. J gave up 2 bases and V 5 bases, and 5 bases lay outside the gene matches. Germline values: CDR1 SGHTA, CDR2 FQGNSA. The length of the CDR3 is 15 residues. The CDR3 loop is CASSKAGEPYNEQFF. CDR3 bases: TGTGCCAGCAGCAAAGCGGGGGAGCCCTACAATGAGCAGTTCTTC.

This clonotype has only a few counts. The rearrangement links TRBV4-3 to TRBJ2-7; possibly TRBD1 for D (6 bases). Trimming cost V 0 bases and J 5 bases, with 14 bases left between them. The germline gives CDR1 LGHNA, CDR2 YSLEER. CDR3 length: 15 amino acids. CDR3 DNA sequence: TGCGCCAGCAGCCAAGACCGCGGACAGCTCAACGAGCAGTACTTC. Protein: CASSQDRGQLNEQYF.

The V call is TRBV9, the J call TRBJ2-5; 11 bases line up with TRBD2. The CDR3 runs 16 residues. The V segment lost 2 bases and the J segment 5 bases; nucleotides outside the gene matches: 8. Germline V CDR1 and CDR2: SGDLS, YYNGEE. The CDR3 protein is CASSVGTSGIRETQYF. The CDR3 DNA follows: TGTGCCAGCAGCGTTGGGACTAGCGGAATCCGGGAGACCCAGTACTTC.

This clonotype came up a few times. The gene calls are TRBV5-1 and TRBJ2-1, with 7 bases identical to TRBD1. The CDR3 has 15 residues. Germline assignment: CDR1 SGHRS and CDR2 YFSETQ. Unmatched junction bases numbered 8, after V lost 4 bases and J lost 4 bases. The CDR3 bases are TGCGCCAGCAGCACCCGACAGGGCTTATACAATGAGCAGTTCTTC. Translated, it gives CASSTRQGLYNEQFF.

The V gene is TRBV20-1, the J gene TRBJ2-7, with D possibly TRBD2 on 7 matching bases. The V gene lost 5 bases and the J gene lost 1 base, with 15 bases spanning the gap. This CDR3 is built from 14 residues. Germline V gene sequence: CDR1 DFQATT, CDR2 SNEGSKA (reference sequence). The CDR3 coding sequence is TGCAGTGCTGACCAAGCGGGGACATCCTACGAGCAGTACTTC. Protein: CSADQAGTSYEQYF.

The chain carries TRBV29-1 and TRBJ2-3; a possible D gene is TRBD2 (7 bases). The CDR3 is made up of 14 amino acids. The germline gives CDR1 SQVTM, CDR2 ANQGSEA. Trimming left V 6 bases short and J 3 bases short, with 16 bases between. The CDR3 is CSVAGALGTDTQYF. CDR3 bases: TGCAGCGTGGCGGGGGCGTTGGGAACAGATACGCAGTATTTT.

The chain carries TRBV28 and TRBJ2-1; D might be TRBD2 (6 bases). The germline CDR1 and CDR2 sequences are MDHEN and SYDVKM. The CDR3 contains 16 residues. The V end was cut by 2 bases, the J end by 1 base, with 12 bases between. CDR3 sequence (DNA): TGTGCCAGCAGTTTAACGGGAGTAGGGTCCTACAATGAGCAGTTCTTC. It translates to CASSLTGVGSYNEQFF.

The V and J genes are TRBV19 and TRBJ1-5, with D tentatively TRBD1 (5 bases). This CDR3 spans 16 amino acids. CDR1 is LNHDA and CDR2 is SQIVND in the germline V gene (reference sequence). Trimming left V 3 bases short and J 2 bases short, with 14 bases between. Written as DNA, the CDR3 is TGTGCCAGTAGTATCGGGGGGGTAGGAGGCAATCAGCCCCAGCATTTT. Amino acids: CASSIGGVGGNQPQHF.